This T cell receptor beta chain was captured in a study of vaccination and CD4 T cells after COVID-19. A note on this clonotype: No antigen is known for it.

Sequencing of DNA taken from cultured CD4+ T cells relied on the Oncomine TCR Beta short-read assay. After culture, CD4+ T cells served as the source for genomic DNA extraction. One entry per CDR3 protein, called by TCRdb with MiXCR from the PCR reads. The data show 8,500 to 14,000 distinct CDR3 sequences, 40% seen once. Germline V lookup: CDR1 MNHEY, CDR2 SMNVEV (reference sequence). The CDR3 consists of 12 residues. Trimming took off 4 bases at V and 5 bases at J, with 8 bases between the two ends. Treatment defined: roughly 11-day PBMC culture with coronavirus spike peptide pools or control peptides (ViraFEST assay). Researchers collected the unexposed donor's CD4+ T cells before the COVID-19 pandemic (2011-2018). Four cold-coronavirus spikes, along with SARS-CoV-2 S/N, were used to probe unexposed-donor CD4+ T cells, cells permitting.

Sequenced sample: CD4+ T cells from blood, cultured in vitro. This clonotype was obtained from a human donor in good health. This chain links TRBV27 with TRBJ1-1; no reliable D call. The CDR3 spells CASSSLGTEAFF. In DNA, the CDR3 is TGTGCCAGCAGTTCCTTGGGAACTGAAGCTTTCTTT.